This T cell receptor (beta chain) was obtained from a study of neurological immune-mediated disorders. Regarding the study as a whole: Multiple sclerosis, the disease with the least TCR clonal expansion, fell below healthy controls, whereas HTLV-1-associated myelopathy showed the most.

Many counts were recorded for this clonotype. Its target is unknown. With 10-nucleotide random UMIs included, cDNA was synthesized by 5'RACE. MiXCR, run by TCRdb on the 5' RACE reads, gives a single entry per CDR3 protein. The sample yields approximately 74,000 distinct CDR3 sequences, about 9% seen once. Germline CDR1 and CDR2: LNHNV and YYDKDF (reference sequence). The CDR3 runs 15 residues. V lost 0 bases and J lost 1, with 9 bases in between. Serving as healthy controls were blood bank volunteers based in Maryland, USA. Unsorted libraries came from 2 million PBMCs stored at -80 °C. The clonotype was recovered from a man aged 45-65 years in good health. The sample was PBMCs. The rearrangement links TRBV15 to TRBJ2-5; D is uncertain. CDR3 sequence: CATSRDWPAQETQYF. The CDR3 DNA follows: TGTGCCACCAGCAGAGATTGGCCGGCCCAAGAGACCCAGTACTTC.